The 24 T cell receptor beta chains reported below all come from one sample, sequenced in a study of blood T cell repertoires in COVID-19. Using immunoSEQ multiplex PCR, the repertoire was profiled, and TCRdb retains in-frame clones only, with some absent. In the table there are about 180,000 clones, about 90% of which are singletons. The sample consisted of PBMCs or T cells enriched from blood (not recorded which). The receptors were gathered from a human donor with acute COVID-19. The donor label of this sample is uncertain.

This chain connects TRBV4-1 to TRBJ1-2, with D unclear. The CDR3 spans 17 residues. Germline loops: CDR1 MGHRA, CDR2 YSYEKL. V was pared by 0 bases and J by 7 bases, with 21 bases between. The CDR3 sequence is CASSQDWPRVSTGGYTF. The CDR3 bases are TGCGCCAGCAGCCAAGATTGGCCTCGGGTGTCTACGGGTGGCTACACCTTC.

This rearrangement joins TRBV2 to TRBJ1-5, with 7 nucleotides matching TRBD1. V gave up 6 bases and J gave up 4 bases; unmatched junction bases: 6. The CDR3 has 14 residues. Germline-derived CDR1 and CDR2 are SNHLY and FYNNEI. The CDR3 is CASSLGQENQPQHF. CDR3 in DNA: TGTGCCAGCAGCTTAGGACAGGAAAATCAGCCCCAGCATTTT.

In this sample, this clone turned up a few times. The chain is built from TRBV2 and TRBJ1-5; TRBD1 agrees at 7 bases. The germline V gene encodes CDR1 SNHLY and CDR2 FYNNEI. The CDR3 totals 14 residues. J gave up 6 bases and V 6 bases, and 8 bases lay outside the gene matches. The CDR3 spells CASSQQGNGQPQHF. The DNA of the CDR3 is TGTGCCAGCAGCCAACAGGGGAATGGTCAGCCCCAGCATTTT.

The CDR3: CASTARVGLAGSKTQYF. Here the CDR3 DNA reads TGTGCCAGCACCGCCCGCGTCGGGCTAGCGGGGAGTAAGACCCAGTACTTC. The chain has TRBV7-2 and TRBJ2-5; 9 nucleotides align to TRBD2. This CDR3 has 17 amino acids. The junction had 18 bases not matched to a gene; V was cut back by 7 bases and J by 6 bases. Germline V gene sequence: CDR1 SGHTA, CDR2 FQGNSA. The full variable domain, in which reference TRBV7-2 and TRBJ2-5 provide the parts outside the CDR3, is GAGVSQSPSNKVTEKGKDVELRCDPISGHTALYWYRQSLGQGLEFLIYFQGNSAPDKSGLPSDRFSAERTGGSVSTLTIQRTQQEDSAVYLCASTARVGLAGSKTQYFGPGTRLLVL.

The chain has TRBV10-3 and TRBJ1-1; D perhaps matches TRBD1 (5 bases). Trimming removed 6 bases at V and 4 bases at J, with 12 bases between. The CDR3 has 13 amino acids. Germline CDR1 and CDR2: ENHRY and SYGVKD. The CDR3 DNA follows: TGTGCCATCAGGTCCCCCGGGGGCACTGAAGCTTTCTTT. As protein: CAIRSPGGTEAFF.

The rearrangement links TRBV7-2 to TRBJ2-3; D perhaps matches TRBD1 (6 bases). V lost 1 base and J 5 bases, leaving 16 bases between the germline ends. CDR3 length: 16 residues. Germline V CDR1 and CDR2: SGHTA, FQGNSA. The CDR3 reads CASSLGTGQQGDTQYF. CDR3 bases: TGTGCCAGCAGCTTAGGTACAGGTCAACAGGGAGATACGCAGTATTTT. Full variable domain (rest looked up from reference TRBV7-2 and TRBJ2-3): GAGVSQSPSNKVTEKGKDVELRCDPISGHTALYWYRQSLGQGLEFLIYFQGNSAPDKSGLPSDRFSAERTGGSVSTLTIQRTQQEDSAVYLCASSLGTGQQGDTQYFGPGTRLTVL.

This clone is a singleton in its sample. The gene calls are TRBV5-1 and TRBJ2-3; 12 bases map to TRBD2. The CDR3 sequence is 17 residues long. Germline V gives CDR1 SGHRS, CDR2 YFSETQ. The trim removed 0 bases at V and 8 bases at J, leaving 10 bases unmatched. The CDR3 DNA follows: TGCGCCAGCAGCTTGGCCGAGACTAGCGGGGGAATAGGTACGCAGTATTTT. It is translated as CASSLAETSGGIGTQYF.

The V gene is TRBV20-1, the J gene TRBJ2-7, with 8 bases fitting TRBD1. This CDR3 contains 11 residues. Germline lookup yields CDR1 DFQATT and CDR2 SNEGSKA (reference sequence). The ends lost 5 bases at V and 6 bases at J; junction bases unmatched: 3. DNA for the CDR3: TGCAGTGCTGCAGGGGGCGCCGAGCAGTACTTC. Its protein product is CSAAGGAEQYF.

This chain links TRBV5-1 with TRBJ2-5; 7 nucleotides line up with TRBD2. Germline-derived CDR1 and CDR2 are SGHRS and YFSETQ. The J segment lost 5 bases and the V segment lost 5 bases, leaving 9 bases of the junction unmatched. CDR3 size: 14 residues. DNA of the CDR3: TGCGCCAGCAGTACTGAGCGGGGACGGGAGACCCAGTACTTC. This sequence encodes CASSTERGRETQYF. The full variable domain, with the rest looked up from reference TRBV5-1 and TRBJ2-5, is KAGVTQTPRYLIKTRGQQVTLSCSPISGHRSVSWYQQTPGQGLQFLFEYFSETQRNKGNFPGRFSGRQFSNSRSEMNVSTLELGDSALYLCASSTERGRETQYFGPGTRLLVL.

The genes are TRBV11-2 and TRBJ2-1; 10 bases line up with TRBD1. Unmatched junction bases numbered 12, after V lost 3 bases and J lost 1 base. Germline V gives CDR1 SGHAT, CDR2 FQNNGV. The CDR3 is made up of 19 amino acids. The CDR3 DNA follows: TGTGCCAGCAGCTTCAATACCGGGACAGGGGTTTTGTCCTACAATGAGCAGTTCTTC. Protein: CASSFNTGTGVLSYNEQFF.

This clone has a single count. The V gene is TRBV4-2, the J gene TRBJ1-2; 9 bases fit TRBD1. Trimming took 4 bases from V and 6 from J; bases not matched to a gene: 15. There are 17 residues in the CDR3. Germline V gene data show CDR1 as LGHNA and CDR2 as YNFKEQ. The CDR3 sequence is CASSPPGTGIVGNGYTF. The CDR3 DNA reads as TGTGCCAGCAGCCCCCCCGGGACAGGGATCGTGGGGAATGGCTACACCTTC.

V and J are TRBV19 and TRBJ2-7, with unresolved D. The CDR3 is 13 amino acids. V lost 2 bases, J lost 2 bases, and 7 bases lay in between. Looked up from germline, CDR1 is LNHDA and CDR2 is SQIVND (reference sequence). The CDR3 sequence: CASSIQVAYEQYF. Here the CDR3 DNA reads TGTGCCAGTAGTATACAGGTTGCCTACGAGCAGTACTTC. The full variable domain, its missing parts supplied by reference TRBV19 and TRBJ2-7, is DGGITQSPKYLFRKEGQNVTLSCEQNLNHDAMYWYRQDPGQGLRLIYYSQIVNDFQKGDIAEGYSVSREKKESFPLTVTSAQKNPTAFYLCASSIQVAYEQYFGPGTRLTVT.

The chain links TRBV4-1 to TRBJ1-2; tentative D call: TRBD1 (6 bases). Between the trimmed V and J ends, which lost 0 bases and 3 bases, there was a span of 11 bases. The germline V gene has CDR1 MGHRA and CDR2 YSYEKL. The CDR3 spans 15 residues. The CDR3 coding sequence is TGCGCCAGCAGCCAAGAAGGACAGAACTACTATGGCTACACCTTC. Its protein product is CASSQEGQNYYGYTF.

V and J are TRBV19 and TRBJ1-6; D might be TRBD1 (5 bases). Trimming removed 9 bases at V and 7 bases at J, with 25 bases between. The CDR3 totals 17 residues. The V gene's germline CDR1 is LNHDA and CDR2 SQIVND (reference sequence). For the CDR3, the DNA is TGTGCCAGGAAGCCCTCCCAGGCTAGGGGTCCGAATTCACCCCTCCACTTT. It yields the protein CARKPSQARGPNSPLHF. The variable domain in full, with the rest retrieved from reference TRBV19 and TRBJ1-6, is DGGITQSPKYLFRKEGQNVTLSCEQNLNHDAMYWYRQDPGQGLRLIYYSQIVNDFQKGDIAEGYSVSREKKESFPLTVTSAQKNPTAFYLCARKPSQARGPNSPLHFGNGTRLTVT.

V usage is TRBV30 and J usage is TRBJ1-2, with TRBD1 matching over 11 bases. V trimming: 2 bases; J trimming: 7 bases; junction bases outside the gene matches: 6. This CDR3 is built from 14 residues. Germline V gene lookup returns CDR1 GTSNPN and CDR2 SVGIG (reference sequence). CDR3 in DNA: TGTGCCTGGAGTACCGGACAGGGGGCGCTTGGCTACACCTTC. As protein: CAWSTGQGALGYTF.

In this sample, this clone turned up once. The V call is TRBV5-1, the J call TRBJ2-3, with D uncertain. The CDR3 is 14 residues long. Germline loops: CDR1 SGHRS, CDR2 YFSETQ. The germline V and J ends were trimmed by 2 bases and 1 base, with 8 bases remaining between them. The CDR3: CASSLATGTDTQYF. In DNA, the CDR3 is TGCGCCAGCAGCTTAGCTACCGGCACAGATACGCAGTATTTT.

In DNA, the CDR3 is TGTGCCAGCAGCTTTGACAGTTACGAGCAGTACTTC. It is translated as CASSFDSYEQYF. This sequence joins TRBV11-2 and TRBJ2-7; perhaps TRBD1 as D (5 bases). The CDR3 is made up of 12 amino acids. The V end lost 3 bases, the J end lost 4 bases, and 7 bases lay between the germline ends. The V gene's germline CDR1 is SGHAT and CDR2 FQNNGV.

V is TRBV5-4 and J is TRBJ2-2; D gene ambiguous. The CDR3 spans 12 residues. The germline V and J ends were trimmed by 1 base and 14 bases, with 12 bases remaining between them. Per germline, CDR1 SGHNT and CDR2 YYREEE (reference sequence). The CDR3: CASSLPAQALFF. The CDR3 DNA follows: TGTGCCAGCAGCTTGCCGGCCCAGGCCCTGTTTTTT.

This clone has a handful of counts. The V and J genes are TRBV9 and TRBJ2-2, with D possibly being TRBD2 (6 bases). CDR1 and CDR2 (germline): SGDLS, YYNGEE. Trimming cost V 4 bases and J 0 bases, with 10 bases left between them. The length of the CDR3 is 15 residues. Written as DNA, the CDR3 is TGTGCCAGCAGCATTTCTAGCGCGAACACCGGGGAGCTGTTTTTT. It yields the protein CASSISSANTGELFF.

The chain joins TRBV7-2 to TRBJ1-6; weak D call: TRBD1 (6 bases). Trimming removed 5 bases at V and 7 bases at J, with 18 bases between. CDR3 length: 16 amino acids. CDR1 is SGHTA, CDR2 FQGNSA, per germline. The CDR3 protein is CASSPPRQAGNSPLHF. Here the CDR3 DNA reads TGTGCCAGCAGCCCTCCTCGACAGGCAGGCAATTCACCCCTCCACTTT.

The chain is built from TRBV29-1 and TRBJ1-1; D not certain. The germline V and J ends were trimmed by 5 bases and 0 bases, with 4 bases remaining between them. CDR1 and CDR2 (germline): SQVTM, ANQGSEA. There are 11 residues in the CDR3. The CDR3 DNA is TGCAGCGTTCCGGTGAACACTGAAGCTTTCTTT. It is translated as CSVPVNTEAFF.

The chain carries TRBV6-5 and TRBJ2-7; TRBD2 is a possible D gene (5 bases). This CDR3 is 13 amino acids long. The V and J ends lost 7 bases and 5 bases respectively, with 15 bases between them. CDR1 is MNHEY, CDR2 SVGAGI, per germline. Here the CDR3 DNA reads TGTGCCAGCATCACCATTACCGGGGACGAGCAGTACTTC. Its translation: CASITITGDEQYF.

Regarding this clone: Its ends do not fully match the called genes, so a read error is possible. The chain recombines TRBV7-9 with TRBJ2-7, with D possibly TRBD1 on 6 matching bases. From germline, CDR1 is SEHNR and CDR2 FQNEAQ (reference sequence). This CDR3 spans 17 amino acids. The CDR3 region has the DNA TGTGCCAGCACAGGTAGTGCAACTCCGGGACATATATACGGGCAGTACTTC. Translation gives CASTGSATPGHIYGQYF.

This clone was counted a single time. This chain joins TRBV4-2 and TRBJ1-5, with 10 bases matching TRBD1. Trimming removed 3 bases from V and 6 bases from J; junction bases left unmatched: 5. Looked up from germline, CDR1 is LGHNA and CDR2 is YNFKEQ. The CDR3 has 15 residues. The CDR3 here is CASSQAGTGAQPQHF. CDR3 nucleotides: TGTGCCAGCAGCCAGGCCGGGACAGGGGCTCAGCCCCAGCATTTT.